One sample yielded the 23 T cell receptor beta chains listed below, sequenced in a study of blood T cell repertoires in COVID-19. Profiled with immunoSEQ multiplex PCR; TCRdb holds only in-frame clones, not every one. The sample includes over 100,000 clones, approximately 85% of them seen just once. Sequenced: peripheral blood. These receptors were obtained from a man in his sixties or seventies with acute or convalescent COVID-19.

The chain couples TRBV5-1 to TRBJ2-3; D unresolved. The germline gives CDR1 SGHRS, CDR2 YFSETQ. The V and J ends lost 0 bases and 0 bases respectively, with 5 bases between them. This CDR3 is built from 14 residues. The CDR3 DNA is TGCGCCAGCAGCTTGGCACATAGCACAGATACGCAGTATTTT. It yields the protein CASSLAHSTDTQYF.

This clone was seen once. The V gene is TRBV7-8, the J gene TRBJ2-4, with a tentative D call TRBD1 (6 bases). Trimming shortened V by 2 bases and J by 1 base, and 12 bases separated the two germline ends. The length of the CDR3 is 16 residues. The V gene's germline CDR1 is SGHVS and CDR2 FQNEAQ. CDR3 in DNA: TGTGCCAGCAGCTTATATGCAGGGGAGGCCAAAAACATTCAGTACTTC. Translating gives CASSLYAGEAKNIQYF.

This clone was detected many times. The rearrangement uses TRBV5-1 and TRBJ1-6; 9 nucleotides agree with TRBD1. Unmatched junction bases numbered 5, after V lost 6 bases and J lost 13 bases. This CDR3 spans 12 amino acids. Germline V gives CDR1 SGHRS, CDR2 YFSETQ. In DNA, the CDR3 is TGCGCCAGCACCAGACAGGGGGAGCCCCTCCACTTT. Protein product: CASTRQGEPLHF. Looking up the rest from reference TRBV5-1 and TRBJ1-6 gives the full variable domain: KAGVTQTPRYLIKTRGQQVTLSCSPISGHRSVSWYQQTPGQGLQFLFEYFSETQRNKGNFPGRFSGRQFSNSRSEMNVSTLELGDSALYLCASTRQGEPLHFGNGTRLTVT.

V usage is TRBV5-6 and J usage is TRBJ2-3; the match to TRBD2 covers 8 bases. The ends lost 4 bases at V and 2 bases at J; junction bases unmatched: 9. The CDR3 extends over 16 amino acids. Germline CDR1 and CDR2: SGHDT and YYEEEE. CDR3 amino acids: CASSVTSGLYTDTQYF. The CDR3 DNA sequence: TGTGCCAGCAGCGTAACTAGCGGACTATACACAGATACGCAGTATTTT.

The chain carries TRBV6-5 and TRBJ1-5; no clear D. V gave up 6 bases and J gave up 6 bases, with 12 bases separating them. The CDR3 is 13 amino acids. Germline values: CDR1 MNHEY, CDR2 SVGAGI. For the CDR3, the DNA is TGTGCCAGCAGCGACACCGCCGGTCAGCCCCAGCATTTT. Amino acids: CASSDTAGQPQHF.

This rearrangement joins TRBV19 to TRBJ2-1; 9 bases align to TRBD2. This CDR3 contains 16 residues. V lost 4 bases to trimming and J lost 3 bases; unmatched junction nucleotides: 7. Germline lookup yields CDR1 LNHDA and CDR2 SQIVND (reference sequence). The CDR3 reads CASSTIAGALYNEQFF. DNA of the CDR3: TGTGCCAGTAGTACGATAGCGGGGGCCCTCTACAATGAGCAGTTCTTC. Full variable domain (remainder filled in from reference TRBV19 and TRBJ2-1): DGGITQSPKYLFRKEGQNVTLSCEQNLNHDAMYWYRQDPGQGLRLIYYSQIVNDFQKGDIAEGYSVSREKKESFPLTVTSAQKNPTAFYLCASSTIAGALYNEQFFGPGTRLTVL.

This clone has only a few counts. The chain joins TRBV5-6 to TRBJ2-1; 8 bases are shared with TRBD2. The germline gives CDR1 SGHDT, CDR2 YYEEEE. The CDR3 totals 15 residues. V lost 3 bases, J lost 5 bases, and 7 bases stayed unmatched. CDR3 protein: CASSSGGRSDNEQFF. The CDR3 region has the DNA TGTGCCAGCAGCTCGGGGGGGAGATCGGACAATGAGCAGTTCTTC.

This chain connects TRBV5-1 to TRBJ1-3; D possibly corresponds to TRBD1 (5 bases). There are 14 residues in the CDR3. The germline V gene encodes CDR1 SGHRS and CDR2 YFSETQ. The V and J ends lost 4 bases and 0 bases respectively, with 8 bases between them. The CDR3 sequence: CASSRGSSGNTIYF. CDR3 nucleotide sequence: TGCGCCAGCAGCAGGGGTAGCTCTGGAAACACCATATATTTT.

The chain links TRBV2 to TRBJ2-7; D is uncertain. Germline-derived CDR1 and CDR2 are SNHLY and FYNNEI. The V gene lost 2 bases and the J gene lost 7 bases, with 9 bases spanning the gap. The CDR3 is 12 amino acids. As DNA, the CDR3 is TGTGCCAGCAGTGAAAGCGAAAGGGAGCAGTACTTC. Translating it yields CASSESEREQYF.

V usage is TRBV5-1 and J usage is TRBJ1-1, with 7 bases lining up with TRBD1. This CDR3 is 19 amino acids long. The V segment lost 4 bases and the J segment 5 bases; nucleotides outside the gene matches: 23. Germline loops: CDR1 SGHRS, CDR2 YFSETQ. CDR3 bases: TGCGCCAGCAGCCCCCCATCCACCCGACAGGGAGGATCGAGGACTGAAGCTTTCTTT. Amino acids: CASSPPSTRQGGSRTEAFF.

As to this clone: The same CDR3 also results from other DNA sequences found in this sample. V is TRBV3-1 (or the pseudogene TRBV3-2) and J is TRBJ1-5; possibly TRBD1 for D (6 bases). In germline, CDR1 is LGHDT, CDR2 YNNKEL (reference sequence). The CDR3 consists of 13 residues. V was trimmed by 2 bases and J by 4 bases, leaving 6 bases between them. CDR3 sequence: CASSQQGNQPQHF. Written as DNA, the CDR3 is TGTGCCAGCAGCCAACAGGGGAATCAGCCCCAGCATTTT.

The chain carries TRBV28 and TRBJ2-7; D may be TRBD1 (6 bases). The CDR3 length is 13 residues. Germline V gene lookup returns CDR1 MDHEN and CDR2 SYDVKM. V was trimmed by 7 bases and J by 3 bases, leaving 13 bases between them. CDR3 loop: CASKFTGSYEQYF. DNA of the CDR3: TGTGCCAGCAAATTTACAGGGAGCTACGAGCAGTACTTC. Filled out from reference TRBV28 and TRBJ2-7, the complete variable domain reads DVKVTQSSRYLVKRTGEKVFLECVQDMDHENMFWYRQDPGLGLRLIYFSYDVKMKEKGDIPEGYSVSREKKERFSLILESASTNQTSMYLCASKFTGSYEQYFGPGTRLTVT.

The chain carries TRBV18 and TRBJ2-1; 8 positions agree with TRBD2. The CDR3 spans 17 residues. Germline V gene sequence: CDR1 KGHSH, CDR2 LQKENI. V was clipped by 1 base and J by 6 bases; unmatched bases: 11. The CDR3 DNA reads TGTGCCAGCTCACCACTTAAGGGGAGCGGGAGTGGCAATGAGCAGTTCTTC. It translates to CASSPLKGSGSGNEQFF.

The chain has TRBV2 and TRBJ1-4; D is perhaps TRBD1 (6 bases). V lost 2 bases and J lost 8, with 15 bases in between. CDR1 is SNHLY and CDR2 is FYNNEI in the germline V gene. CDR3 length: 15 residues. The CDR3 coding sequence is TGTGCCAGCAGTGAACCCAAGGACAGCTACGAAAAACTGTTTTTT. Its protein product is CASSEPKDSYEKLFF. Full variable domain (missing parts from reference TRBV2 and TRBJ1-4): EPEVTQTPSHQVTQMGQEVILRCVPISNHLYFYWYRQILGQKVEFLVSFYNNEISEKSEIFDDQFSVERPDGSNFTLKIRSTKLEDSAMYFCASSEPKDSYEKLFFGSGTQLSVL.

The V and J genes are TRBV5-1 and TRBJ1-6, with 9 bases fitting TRBD1. The germline CDR1 and CDR2 sequences are SGHRS and YFSETQ. The CDR3 covers 16 residues. Trimming cost V 0 bases and J 7 bases; bases outside gene matches: 5. CDR3 in amino acids: CASSLVQGARNSPLHF. DNA for the CDR3: TGCGCCAGCAGCTTGGTACAGGGGGCCCGAAATTCACCCCTCCACTTT.

A few counts support this clone. The chain combines TRBV19 with TRBJ1-2, with a weak D call TRBD1 (6 bases). This CDR3 comprises 13 residues. V lost 5 bases, J lost 8 bases, and 15 bases lay in between. CDR1 and CDR2 from the germline V gene are LNHDA and SQIVND (reference sequence). In nucleotides, the CDR3 is TGTGCCAGTAGTGTACCGGCAGGGGAAGGCTACACCTTC. The encoded protein is CASSVPAGEGYTF.

The V call is TRBV4-2, the J call TRBJ2-3; 8 positions match TRBD2. This CDR3 comprises 17 residues. Trimming took 0 bases from V and 2 from J; bases not matched to a gene: 7. The germline V gene has CDR1 LGHNA and CDR2 YNFKEQ. Written as DNA, the CDR3 is TGTGCCAGCAGCCAAGATTCGAGCGGGAGTGCCACAGATACGCAGTATTTT. Its translation is CASSQDSSGSATDTQYF.

The chain links TRBV5-1 to TRBJ1-1, with TRBD1 as a possible D gene (5 bases). The CDR3 consists of 14 residues. The V end lost 1 base, the J end lost 4 bases, and 11 bases lay between the germline ends. Germline CDR1 SGHRS, CDR2 YFSETQ. CDR3 protein: CASSLTGRSTEAFF. The CDR3 DNA reads TGCGCCAGCAGCTTGACAGGCCGCAGCACTGAAGCTTTCTTT.

CDR3 region: CASSAAAHNSPLHF. DNA for the CDR3: TGTGCCAGCTCGGCAGCGGCCCATAATTCACCCCTCCACTTT. This chain links TRBV18 with TRBJ1-6, with D hard to call. Per the germline V gene, CDR1 is KGHSH and CDR2 is LQKENI. Trimming took off 6 bases at V and 5 bases at J, with 11 bases between the two ends. The CDR3 length is 14 residues. The full variable domain, its missing parts supplied by reference TRBV18 and TRBJ1-6, is NAGVMQNPRHLVRRRGQEARLRCSPMKGHSHVYWYRQLPEEGLKFMVYLQKENIIDESGMPKERFSAEFPKEGPSILRIQQVVRGDSAAYFCASSAAAHNSPLHFGNGTRLTVT.

The chain combines TRBV24-1 with TRBJ2-3; 10 nucleotides match TRBD2. Germline-derived CDR1 and CDR2 are KGHDR and SFDVKD. The CDR3 covers 14 residues. V trimming: 6 bases; J trimming: 6 bases; junction bases outside the gene matches: 5. The DNA for the CDR3 is TGTGCCACCAGTCATAGCGGGGGGACGGATACGCAGTATTTT. Encoded protein: CATSHSGGTDTQYF.

The J gene is TRBJ2-2, the V gene TRBV27; D gene uncertain. V shed 5 bases and J shed 5 bases, with 12 bases lying between them. Germline loops: CDR1 MNHEY, CDR2 SMNVEV (reference sequence). This CDR3 comprises 14 residues. The CDR3 sequence: CASSLRVITGELFF. DNA of the CDR3: TGTGCCAGCAGTCTACGGGTTATTACCGGGGAGCTGTTTTTT.

The chain uses TRBV7-8 and TRBJ2-3, with D hard to call. This CDR3 has 15 amino acids. Trimming took 1 base from V and 2 from J, leaving 10 bases between them. Germline V gene data show CDR1 as SGHVS and CDR2 as FQNEAQ. CDR3 DNA: TGTGCCAGCAGCTTAGTAAGAGCTACCACAGATACGCAGTATTTT. As protein: CASSLVRATTDTQYF. Filled out from reference TRBV7-8 and TRBJ2-3, the complete variable domain reads GAGVSQSPRYKVAKRGQDVALRCDPISGHVSLFWYQQALGQGPEFLTYFQNEAQLDKSGLPSDRFFAERPEGSVSTLKIQRTQQEDSAVYLCASSLVRATTDTQYFGPGTRLTVL.

V usage is TRBV3-1 (or the pseudogene TRBV3-2) and J usage is TRBJ2-3; TRBD1 aligns across 9 bases. This CDR3 has 15 amino acids. The V gene end was trimmed by 7 bases and the J gene end by 2 bases; junction bases not matched to a gene: 7. The germline gives CDR1 LGHDT, CDR2 YNNKEL (reference sequence). The CDR3 is CASKRGQGYTDTQYF. In nucleotides, the CDR3 is TGTGCCAGCAAACGGGGACAGGGTTACACAGATACGCAGTATTTT.